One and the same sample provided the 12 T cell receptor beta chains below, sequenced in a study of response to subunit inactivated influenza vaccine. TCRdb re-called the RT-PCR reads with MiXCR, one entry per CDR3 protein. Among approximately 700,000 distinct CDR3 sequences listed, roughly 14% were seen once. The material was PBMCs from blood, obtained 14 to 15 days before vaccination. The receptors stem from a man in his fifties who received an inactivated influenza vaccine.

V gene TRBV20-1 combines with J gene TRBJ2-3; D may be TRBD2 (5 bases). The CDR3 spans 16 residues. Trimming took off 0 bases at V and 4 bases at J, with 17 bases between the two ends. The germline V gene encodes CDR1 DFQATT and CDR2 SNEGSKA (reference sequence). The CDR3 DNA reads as TGCAGTGCTAGAGATTACCTAGCCCTAAACGCAGATACGCAGTATTTT. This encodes CSARDYLALNADTQYF.

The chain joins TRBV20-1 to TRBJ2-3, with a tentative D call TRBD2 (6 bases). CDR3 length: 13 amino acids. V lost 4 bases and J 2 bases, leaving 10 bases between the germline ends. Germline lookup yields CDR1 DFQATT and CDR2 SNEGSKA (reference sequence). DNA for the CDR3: TGCAGTGCTATGGCGGGACCCACAGATACGCAGTATTTT. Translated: CSAMAGPTDTQYF.

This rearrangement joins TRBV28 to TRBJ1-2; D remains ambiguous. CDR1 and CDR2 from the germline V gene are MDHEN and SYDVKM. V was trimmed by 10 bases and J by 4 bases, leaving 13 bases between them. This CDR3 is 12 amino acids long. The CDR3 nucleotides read TGTGCCACCCAGCTACAGTCCTATGGCTACACCTTC. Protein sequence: CATQLQSYGYTF.

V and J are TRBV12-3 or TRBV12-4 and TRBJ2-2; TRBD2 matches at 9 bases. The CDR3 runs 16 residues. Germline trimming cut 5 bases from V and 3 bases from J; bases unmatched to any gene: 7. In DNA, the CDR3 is TGTGCCAGCAGTGACATTAGCGGGAGTGACACCGGGGAGCTGTTTTTT. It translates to CASSDISGSDTGELFF.

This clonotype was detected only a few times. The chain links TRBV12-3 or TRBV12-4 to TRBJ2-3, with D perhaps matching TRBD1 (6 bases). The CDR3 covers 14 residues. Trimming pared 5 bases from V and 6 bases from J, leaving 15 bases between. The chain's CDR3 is CASSALGAWDTQYF. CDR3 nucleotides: TGTGCCAGCAGTGCGTTGGGGGCCTGGGATACGCAGTATTTT.

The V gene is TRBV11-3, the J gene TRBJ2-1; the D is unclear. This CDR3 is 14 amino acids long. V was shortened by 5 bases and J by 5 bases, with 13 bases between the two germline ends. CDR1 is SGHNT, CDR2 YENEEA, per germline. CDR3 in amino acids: CASSAHSKDNEQFF. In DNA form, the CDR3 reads TGTGCCAGCAGCGCCCACTCAAAAGACAATGAGCAGTTCTTC.

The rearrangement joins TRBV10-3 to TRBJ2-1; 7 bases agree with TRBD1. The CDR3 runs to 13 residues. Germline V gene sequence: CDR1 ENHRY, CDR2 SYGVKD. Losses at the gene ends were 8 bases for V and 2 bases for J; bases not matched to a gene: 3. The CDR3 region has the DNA TGTGCCATCGCCGGGACAGCCTACAATGAGCAGTTCTTC. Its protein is CAIAGTAYNEQFF.

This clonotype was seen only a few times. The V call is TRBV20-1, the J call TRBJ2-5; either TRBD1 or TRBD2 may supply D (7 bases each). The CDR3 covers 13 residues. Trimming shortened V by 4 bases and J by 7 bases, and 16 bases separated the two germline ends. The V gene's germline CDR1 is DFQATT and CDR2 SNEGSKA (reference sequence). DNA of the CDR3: TGCAGTGCTATTAGGACAGGCGGGGGGACCCAGTACTTC. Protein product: CSAIRTGGGTQYF.

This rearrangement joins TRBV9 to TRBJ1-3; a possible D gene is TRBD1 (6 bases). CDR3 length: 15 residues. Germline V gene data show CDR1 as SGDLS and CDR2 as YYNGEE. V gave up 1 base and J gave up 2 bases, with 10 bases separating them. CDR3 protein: CASSVSAGAGNTIYF. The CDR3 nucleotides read TGTGCCAGCAGCGTATCGGCAGGGGCTGGAAACACCATATATTTT.

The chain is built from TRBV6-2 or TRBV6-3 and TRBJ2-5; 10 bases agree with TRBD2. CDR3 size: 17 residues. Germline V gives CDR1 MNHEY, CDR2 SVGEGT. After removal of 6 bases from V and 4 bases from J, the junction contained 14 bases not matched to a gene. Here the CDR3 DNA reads TGTGCCAGCAGCAACCCAACTAGCGGGGTTAGGAGAGAGACCCAGTACTTC. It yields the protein CASSNPTSGVRRETQYF.

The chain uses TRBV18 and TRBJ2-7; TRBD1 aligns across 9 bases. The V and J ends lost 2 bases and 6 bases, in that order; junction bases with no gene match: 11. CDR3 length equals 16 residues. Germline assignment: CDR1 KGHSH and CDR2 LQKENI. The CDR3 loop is CASSPSRGQGSPEQYF. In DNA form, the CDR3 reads TGTGCCAGCTCACCATCTAGGGGACAGGGATCCCCCGAGCAGTACTTC.

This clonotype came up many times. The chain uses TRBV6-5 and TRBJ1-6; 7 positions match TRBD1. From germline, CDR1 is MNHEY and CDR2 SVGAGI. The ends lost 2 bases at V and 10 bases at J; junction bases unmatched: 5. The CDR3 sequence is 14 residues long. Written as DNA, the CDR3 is TGTGCCAGCAGTTACATGACAGGGAGGTCACCCCTCCACTTT. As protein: CASSYMTGRSPLHF.